This is a list of T cell receptor beta chains from one sample in a study of immune evolution from preneoplasia to lung adenocarcinoma. Sequenced by immunoSEQ multiplex PCR; TCRdb stores in-frame clones only, minus some. The sample includes fewer than 9,000 clones, around 80% seen only once; the top ten take roughly 7.4%. The sequenced sample was FFPE adjacent normal lung tissue. These receptors were collected from a person aged 70 to 85 with lung adenocarcinoma. Both conserved end residues are part of each CDR3. The D gene is left open where the match is weak.

j_call v_call cdr3_length d_call cdr3_nt cdr3_aa
TRBJ2-1 TRBV18 16 TRBD1 TGTGCCAGCTCACCACAGACAGGGTTCGGGGCGTATGAGCAGTTCTTC CASSPQTGFGAYEQFF
TRBJ2-5 TRBV19 17 - TGTGCCAGTAGTACACGAGCCCGGGACCCCGGAGGTTGGACCCAGTACTTC CASSTRARDPGGWTQYF
TRBJ1-6 TRBV7-8 13 - TGTGCCAGCAGCTTAATAGATGGTTCACCCCTCCACTTT CASSLIDGSPLHF
TRBJ2-1 TRBV4-1 22 TRBD2 TGCGCCAGCAGCCAACCCACTATGAGGTCTAGCGGGACCGGGGTGGGCCGTGATGAGCAGTTCTTC CASSQPTMRSSGTGVGRDEQFF
TRBJ2-6 TRBV5-1 18 - TGCGCCAGCAGCTTGGCACGGAGACCCCCGGTCGGGGCCAACGTCCTGACTTTC CASSLARRPPVGANVLTF
TRBJ1-1 TRBV29-1 12 TRBD1 TGCAGCGTTTTAACAGGGGTATCTGAAGCTTTCTTT CSVLTGVSEAFF
TRBJ1-2 TRBV11-3 13 - TGTGCCAGCAGCTTAGAAGGGGGGAATGGCTACACCTTC CASSLEGGNGYTF
TRBJ2-7 TRBV30 13 - TGTGCCTGGCGTGTGGCCCCCCAGGGAGAGCAGTACTTC CAWRVAPQGEQYF
TRBJ1-5 TRBV19 17 - TGTGCCAGTAGTATAGATAGGGGATCCTATAGCAATCAGCCCCAGCATTTT CASSIDRGSYSNQPQHF
TRBJ2-5 TRBV30 13 TRBD2 TGTGCCTGGACTGGACTAGCGGGGGGGACCCAGTACTTC CAWTGLAGGTQYF
TRBJ2-5 TRBV29-1 14 - TGCAGCGTCCAACCGGGACCGCAGGTGGAGACCCAGTACTTC CSVQPGPQVETQYF